The sample holds one count of the clone carrying this TCR beta chain. Profiled with immunoSEQ multiplex PCR; TCRdb holds only in-frame clones, not every one. Of approximately 200,000 clones listed, about nine tenths are singletons. The ends lost 3 bases at V and 6 bases at J; junction bases unmatched: 5. Germline-derived CDR1 and CDR2 are MDHEN and SYDVKM. The CDR3 extends over 17 amino acids. This sample was taken from a study of blood T cell repertoires in COVID-19. About the research overall: COVID-19 samples, acute and convalescent, were from the United States, Italy and Spain. In each case, the material was cDNA or gDNA derived from T cells, B-cell-depleted T cells, or PBMCs.

Sequenced input: peripheral blood. The rearrangement links TRBV28 to TRBJ2-2; 15 bases agree with TRBD2. The source is a woman in her thirties with acute or convalescent COVID-19. The CDR3: CASSLPGTSGRPGELFF. CDR3 nucleotide sequence: TGTGCCAGCAGTTTGCCTGGGACTAGCGGGAGGCCCGGGGAGCTGTTTTTT.